The 2 T cell receptor beta chains presented below share a single source sample, sequenced in a study of Graves' ophthalmopathy and Graves' hyperthyroidism. Transcripts of RNA were the source for amplifying TCR beta CDR3 regions. First-round RT-PCR relied on HTBI primers, and a second-round multiplex PCR came next. TCRdb re-called the multiplex PCR reads with MiXCR, one entry per CDR3 protein. Among 300,000 to 400,000 distinct CDR3 sequences, 17% were seen once, and the ten largest hold around an eighth. The sample consisted of peripheral blood. The receptors derive from an adult man with Graves' ophthalmopathy.

This clonotype occurred many times. This sequence joins TRBV27 and TRBJ2-7; TRBD2 aligns across 8 bases. V lost 5 bases to trimming and J lost 2 bases; unmatched junction nucleotides: 8. The CDR3 is 15 residues long. Germline CDR1 is MNHEY and CDR2 is SMNVEV (reference sequence). The CDR3 spells CASSLRTGLAYEQYF. CDR3 coding DNA: TGTGCCAGCAGTCTCCGGACGGGACTAGCCTACGAGCAGTACTTC.

This clonotype was found many times. The J gene is TRBJ2-7, the V gene TRBV20-1; no clear D gene. This CDR3 has 14 residues. Germline values: CDR1 DFQATT, CDR2 SNEGSKA (reference sequence). Trimming cost V 5 bases and J 5 bases, with 19 bases left between them. Here the CDR3 reads CSACRAAQVHEQYF. The CDR3 DNA reads as TGCAGTGCTTGCCGGGCGGCTCAGGTCCACGAGCAGTACTTC.